Listed below are T cell receptor beta chains from one sample, sequenced in a study of shared clonotypes between healthy human individuals. Generated by immunoSEQ multiplex PCR, the TCRdb table keeps only in-frame clones and is missing some. The sample holds 750,000 to 1,000,000 clones; nearly 95% are singletons and the top ten take 20% to 30%. Sequenced: naive CD8+ T cells sorted from blood. The receptors stem from a young man in good health. CDR3s include the opening cysteine and the closing phenylalanine or tryptophan. The order of the fields is V gene, CDR3 protein.

TRBV9 CASSVDSGRANEQFF
TRBV11-2 CASSFGFDTEAFF
TRBV7-9 CASSRRDREVGAFF
TRBV4-3 CASSQDSLMNTEAFF
TRBV4-2 CASSPGLLLEQFF
TRBV28 CASSLWQHLGAKNIQYF
TRBV7-9 CASSPRALAGGTGELFF
TRBV21-1 CASSKVRGTTEQYF
TRBV25-1 CASSEFGEGADIQYF
TRBV11-2 CASSLEGLPGNEQFF
TRBV6-5 CASRYGTGNTEAFF
TRBV30 CAWSVGRASEAFF
TRBV7-6 CASSLDRPSAGEQFF
TRBV7-9 CASSLVGTGVSYEQYF
TRBV9 CASSAWDSTDTQYF
TRBV27 CASSFEETQYF
TRBV30 CAWSPSGSTDTQYF
TRBV5-1 CASSSLRPQETQYF
TRBV19 CASSTPGTLSGNTIYF
TRBV9 CASSVEGSSDEQFF
TRBV13 CASSLGLRELREQYF
TRBV27 CASSWGTSGTGADTQYF
TRBV7-2 CASSSMGNEQFF
TRBV6-6 CASSARGGNQPQHF
TRBV19 CASSRPRGENQFF
TRBV4-1 CASGSSDTQYF
TRBV25-1 CASSEFGTRGNGQYF
TRBV5-6 CASSLAASGTQETQYF
TRBV11-2 CASSLISWSSYEQYF
TRBV9 CASSPGTGGIEQYF
TRBV30 CAWSLTSGSYEQFF
TRBV6-5 CASRIQGAKNIQYF
TRBV7-9 CASSLPGSEQYF
TRBV27 CASSPSTGDISYEQYF
TRBV5-6 CASSLDRFSGNTIYF
TRBV28 CASSSPTYEQYF
TRBV28 CASRTIGTVETQYF
TRBV30 CAWGGVTDTQYF
TRBV5-1 CASSLGQGLPYEQYF
TRBV5-1 CASSLSTGANYEQYF
TRBV9 CASSVGTGGHGELFF
TRBV29-1 CSVPGDNYYEQYF
TRBV10-1 CASSESGEGNEQFF
TRBV11-2 CASSFTQVEQFF
TRBV9 CASSGPSKYNEQFF
TRBV4-1 CASSQVLMTSENTGELFF
TRBV4-1 CASSPKGSGSYEQYF
TRBV7-8 CASSSTLGVSRKTQYF
TRBV7-6 CASSLVPSDTYEQYF
TRBV6-5 CASSYSYRDEQYF
TRBV27 CASSPTIAKNIQYF
TRBV19 CASRYAAGAGYEQYF
TRBV4-1 CASSPELVGYEQYF
TRBV7-3 CASSLAPAGATGELFF
TRBV2 CASPGRNEQFF
TRBV7-8 CASSSGTSGVMNTEAFF
TRBV4-1 CASSQDSGWVNEQFF
TRBV30 CAWSVPWVSGNTIYF
TRBV5-6 CASSLGVANTGELFF
TRBV6-5 CASSYSQGAYEQYF